This entry lists 21 T cell receptor beta chains sequenced from one sample in a study of graft-versus-host responses after intestinal transplantation. No antigen has been identified for these receptors. Clones were sequenced by immunoSEQ multiplex PCR, and TCRdb holds only the in-frame ones, with some missing. The data contain about 47,000 clones, approximately 95% of them singletons. The specimen comprised unstimulated CD8+ T cells sorted from spleen or lymph node cells, sampled before transplant. The receptors shown here come from a human donor who was the organ donor for an intestinal transplant.

This clone was observed once. The J gene is TRBJ2-3, the V gene TRBV4-2, with TRBD2 matching over 12 bases. The CDR3 is made up of 17 amino acids. With 4 bases clipped from V and 6 bases from J, the junction kept 11 bases outside the gene matches. The germline V gene encodes CDR1 LGHNA and CDR2 YNFKEQ. As DNA, the CDR3 is TGTGCCAGCAGCCCCCCCCGACTAGCGGGGGAAGGGGATACGCAGTATTTT. Protein sequence: CASSPPRLAGEGDTQYF.

The chain links TRBV20-1 to TRBJ2-2; D call uncertain. The CDR3 has 11 residues. The germline V and J ends were trimmed by 4 bases and 6 bases, with 6 bases remaining between them. The germline gives CDR1 DFQATT, CDR2 SNEGSKA (reference sequence). CDR3 protein: CSAKKAGELFF. CDR3 DNA sequence: TGCAGTGCTAAGAAAGCCGGGGAGCTGTTTTTT.

This clone was seen once. The V and J genes are TRBV4-3 and TRBJ2-1; the match to TRBD2 covers 10 bases. The germline CDR1 and CDR2 sequences are LGHNA and YSLEER. The V segment lost 0 bases and the J segment 2 bases; nucleotides outside the gene matches: 10. This CDR3 contains 19 residues. The CDR3 region is CASSQDDLLAGETYNEQFF. CDR3 bases: TGCGCCAGCAGCCAAGATGATCTGCTAGCGGGAGAAACCTACAATGAGCAGTTCTTC.

The chain combines TRBV6-5 with TRBJ2-7, with TRBD2 matching 7 bases. The CDR3 has 16 residues. Trimming at V came to 4 bases and at J to 3 bases, leaving 12 bases not matched to a gene. Germline lookup yields CDR1 MNHEY and CDR2 SVGAGI. CDR3 residues: CASSSVMGGDYYEQYF. The CDR3 DNA sequence: TGTGCCAGCAGTTCCGTGATGGGGGGGGACTACTACGAGCAGTACTTC.

The chain employs TRBV11-2 and TRBJ2-3, with 8 positions matching TRBD1. V lost 6 bases to trimming and J lost 0 bases; unmatched junction nucleotides: 5. Germline CDR1 SGHAT, CDR2 FQNNGV. The CDR3 runs to 15 residues. Written as DNA, the CDR3 is TGTGCCAGCAGATACAGGGGGACTAGCACAGATACGCAGTATTTT. This encodes CASRYRGTSTDTQYF.

V and J are TRBV29-1 and TRBJ1-5, with D hard to call. Germline V gives CDR1 SQVTM, CDR2 ANQGSEA. Trimming left V 6 bases short and J 0 bases short, with 9 bases between. The CDR3 is 13 amino acids. CDR3 protein: CSVAGLSNQPQHF. DNA of the CDR3: TGCAGCGTGGCCGGGCTTAGCAATCAGCCCCAGCATTTT.

This chain connects TRBV6-5 to TRBJ2-1; D call uncertain. Trimming pared 5 bases from V and 5 bases from J, leaving 10 bases between. The CDR3 is 13 residues long. In germline, CDR1 is MNHEY, CDR2 SVGAGI. The DNA of the CDR3 is TGTGCCAGCAGTGACATGACCAACAATGAGCAGTTCTTC. It is translated as CASSDMTNNEQFF.

This sequence joins TRBV4-1 and TRBJ1-6; 10 bases match TRBD1. V lost 1 base and J lost 7; bases outside the gene matches: 7. The CDR3 consists of 17 residues. CDR1 MGHRA and CDR2 YSYEKL come from the germline V gene. This CDR3 is CASSQVAVGQGNSPLHF. The CDR3 DNA is TGCGCCAGCAGCCAAGTAGCTGTGGGACAGGGGAATTCACCCCTCCACTTT.

CDR3 sequence: CASSFAESEAFF. The CDR3 bases are TGTGCCAGCAGCTTCGCAGAGTCTGAAGCTTTCTTT. The rearrangement links TRBV11-2 to TRBJ1-1, with no clear D. Germline CDR1 SGHAT, CDR2 FQNNGV. The CDR3 covers 12 residues. V lost 3 bases and J lost 6, with 8 bases in between.

The V and J genes are TRBV25-1 and TRBJ2-7; D not resolved. Trimming cost V 7 bases and J 3 bases, with 10 bases left between them. Germline V gene lookup returns CDR1 MGHDK and CDR2 SYGVNS. The CDR3 covers 12 residues. Here the CDR3 reads CASMHSNYEQYF. CDR3 DNA: TGTGCCAGCATGCACAGCAACTACGAGCAGTACTTC.

The J gene is TRBJ2-3, the V gene TRBV6-5; D not resolved. The CDR3 has 13 amino acids. Germline V gives CDR1 MNHEY, CDR2 SVGAGI. Trimming cost V 6 bases and J 7 bases, with 14 bases left between them. The CDR3 here is CASRTGTPHTQYF. CDR3 in DNA: TGTGCCAGCAGGACCGGAACACCCCATACGCAGTATTTT.

V and J are TRBV29-1 and TRBJ2-1; possible D gene TRBD1, 5 bases. Deletions cut 7 bases from V and 4 bases from J, with 17 bases between. Looked up from germline, CDR1 is SQVTM and CDR2 is ANQGSEA. There are 14 residues in the CDR3. The CDR3 nucleotides read TGCAGCGCCCGTGGGGCGGATAAGTACAATGAGCAGTTCTTC. Its translation is CSARGADKYNEQFF.

Details on this clone: Other nucleotide sequences from this sample produce the same CDR3. The CDR3 sequence: CASSQDGQPQHF. In DNA form, the CDR3 reads TGTGCCAGCAGCCAAGATGGTCAGCCCCAGCATTTT. The chain uses TRBV4-2 and TRBJ1-5; no clear D gene. Trimming took 0 bases from V and 6 from J, leaving 3 bases between them. This CDR3 region has 12 residues. Germline assignment: CDR1 LGHNA and CDR2 YNFKEQ.

V usage is TRBV19 and J usage is TRBJ2-1; 8 nucleotides agree with TRBD1. V dropped 1 base and J dropped 8; count of bases not matched to a gene: 13. Germline CDR1 and CDR2: LNHDA and SQIVND (reference sequence). CDR3 length: 17 amino acids. CDR3 residues: CASSIGAGTGAADEQFF. The CDR3 coding sequence is TGTGCCAGTAGTATAGGGGCCGGGACAGGAGCCGCCGATGAGCAGTTCTTC.

The chain has TRBV5-8 and TRBJ1-2; TRBD1 might be the D (6 bases). V was trimmed by 4 bases and J by 3 bases, leaving 13 bases between them. CDR3 length equals 14 residues. The germline V gene encodes CDR1 SGHTS and CDR2 YDEGEE. The CDR3, as DNA: TGTGCCAGCAGCAAAGGACAGACCTACTATGGCTACACCTTC. Protein sequence: CASSKGQTYYGYTF.

This chain links TRBV6-5 with TRBJ1-1; the D is unclear. The V end was cut by 1 base, the J end by 3 bases, with 6 bases between. This CDR3 spans 13 amino acids. CDR1 and CDR2 (germline): MNHEY, SVGAGI. The CDR3: CASSYYGDTEAFF. CDR3 DNA sequence: TGTGCCAGCAGTTACTACGGAGACACTGAAGCTTTCTTT.

The rearrangement links TRBV6-6 to TRBJ2-1, with TRBD2 identical over 8 bases. The CDR3 has 14 residues. Germline V gives CDR1 MNHNY, CDR2 SVGAGI (reference sequence). Germline trimming cut 6 bases from V and 7 bases from J; bases unmatched to any gene: 8. The CDR3 is CASSGGPGGNEQFF. As DNA, the CDR3 is TGTGCCAGCAGCGGGGGGCCGGGAGGGAATGAGCAGTTCTTC.

V gene TRBV2 combines with J gene TRBJ2-3, with 14 bases lining up with TRBD2. V lost 6 bases, J lost 0 bases, and 11 bases stayed unmatched. The CDR3 spans 19 residues. Looked up from germline, CDR1 is SNHLY and CDR2 is FYNNEI. The CDR3 region is CASSDVGLAGESSTDTQYF. The CDR3 coding sequence is TGTGCCAGCAGCGACGTGGGACTAGCGGGGGAGTCAAGCACAGATACGCAGTATTTT.

The chain joins TRBV7-9 to TRBJ2-7; D unresolved. CDR1 and CDR2 (germline): SEHNR, FQNEAQ (reference sequence). The V gene lost 3 bases and the J gene lost 4 bases, with 13 bases spanning the gap. This CDR3 has 14 residues. The CDR3 nucleotides are TGTGCCAGCAGCTTGTCTTTTTTAGAGTACGAGCAGTACTTC. Amino acid sequence: CASSLSFLEYEQYF.

The table lists this clone with a few counts. The chain has TRBV27 and TRBJ2-7; possible D gene TRBD1, 7 bases. Germline loops: CDR1 MNHEY, CDR2 SMNVEV (reference sequence). V was clipped by 5 bases and J by 2 bases, with 10 bases between them. CDR3 size: 13 residues. In DNA, the CDR3 is TGTGCCAGCAGTACCAGGGGGGCCTACGAGCAGTACTTC. It encodes CASSTRGAYEQYF.

The genes are TRBV7-3 and TRBJ2-7; TRBD2 matches 13 bases. The CDR3 runs 19 residues. Looked up from germline, CDR1 is SGHTA and CDR2 is FQGTGA. Germline trimming cut 2 bases from V and 0 bases from J; bases unmatched to any gene: 10. The CDR3 nucleotides read TGTGCCAGCAGCTTATTCCGACTAGCGGGGGGCCTTTTCTCCTACGAGCAGTACTTC. Protein: CASSLFRLAGGLFSYEQYF.